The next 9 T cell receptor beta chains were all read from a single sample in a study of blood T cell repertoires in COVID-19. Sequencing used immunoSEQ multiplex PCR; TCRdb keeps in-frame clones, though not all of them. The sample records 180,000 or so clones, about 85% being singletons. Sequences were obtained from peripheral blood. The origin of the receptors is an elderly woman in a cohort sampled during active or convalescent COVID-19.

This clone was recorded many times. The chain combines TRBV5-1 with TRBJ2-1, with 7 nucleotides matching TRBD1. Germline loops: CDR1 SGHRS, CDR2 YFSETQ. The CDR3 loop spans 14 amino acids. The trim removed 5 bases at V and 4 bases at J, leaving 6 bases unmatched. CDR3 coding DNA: TGCGCCAGCAGGAGGGACAGAAGTTACAATGAGCAGTTCTTC. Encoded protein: CASRRDRSYNEQFF.

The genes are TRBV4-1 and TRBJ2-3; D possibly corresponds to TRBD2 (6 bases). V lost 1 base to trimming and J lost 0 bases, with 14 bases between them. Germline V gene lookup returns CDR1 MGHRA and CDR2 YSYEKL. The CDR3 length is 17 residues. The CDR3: CASSQGVLALSTDTQYF. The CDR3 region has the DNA TGCGCCAGCAGCCAAGGCGTTCTAGCGCTAAGCACAGATACGCAGTATTTT.

The chain's CDR3 is CASINRRGEDTQYF. DNA of the CDR3: TGTGCCAGCATCAATAGACGGGGAGAAGATACGCAGTATTTT. The gene calls are TRBV7-8 and TRBJ2-3, with a weak D call TRBD2 (5 bases). The CDR3 is 14 amino acids. Germline CDR1 reads SGHVS; CDR2 reads FQNEAQ. Trimming left V 7 bases short and J 5 bases short, with 16 bases between. The full variable domain, with the rest looked up from reference TRBV7-8 and TRBJ2-3, is GAGVSQSPRYKVAKRGQDVALRCDPISGHVSLFWYQQALGQGPEFLTYFQNEAQLDKSGLPSDRFFAERPEGSVSTLKIQRTQQEDSAVYLCASINRRGEDTQYFGPGTRLTVL.

For the CDR3, the DNA is TGTGCCTGGAGCGGAAAACGGACAGGGGATGGAAACACCATATATTTT. It codes for CAWSGKRTGDGNTIYF. This chain uses TRBV30 with TRBJ1-3, with 9 bases identical to TRBD1. CDR3 length: 16 amino acids. From germline, CDR1 is GTSNPN and CDR2 SVGIG (reference sequence). J gave up 3 bases and V 3 bases, and 9 bases lay outside the gene matches.

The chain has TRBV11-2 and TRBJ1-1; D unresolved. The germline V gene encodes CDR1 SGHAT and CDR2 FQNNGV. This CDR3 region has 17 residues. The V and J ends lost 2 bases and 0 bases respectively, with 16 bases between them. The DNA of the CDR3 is TGTGCCAGCAGCTTAAGCAGCGTACGACGGATGAACACTGAAGCTTTCTTT. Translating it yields CASSLSSVRRMNTEAFF. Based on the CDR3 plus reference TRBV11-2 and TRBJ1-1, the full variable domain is EAGVAQSPRYKIIEKRQSVAFWCNPISGHATLYWYQQILGQGPKLLIQFQNNGVVDDSQLPKDRFSAERLKGVDSTLKIQPAKLEDSAVYLCASSLSSVRRMNTEAFFGQGTRLTVV.

This CDR3 is CASSSETYNEQFF. The CDR3 DNA reads as TGTGCCAGTTCGTCGGAGACTTACAATGAGCAGTTCTTC. The rearrangement joins TRBV6-4 to TRBJ2-1, with unresolved D. Germline V gene sequence: CDR1 MRHNA, CDR2 SNTAGT. There are 13 residues in the CDR3. Trimming took 9 bases from V and 4 from J, leaving 13 bases between them.

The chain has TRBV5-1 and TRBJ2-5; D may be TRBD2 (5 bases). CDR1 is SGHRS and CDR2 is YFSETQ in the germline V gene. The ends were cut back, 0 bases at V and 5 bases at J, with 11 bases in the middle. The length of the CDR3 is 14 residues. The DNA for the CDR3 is TGCGCCAGCAGCTTGGATTTCGGACTTGAGACCCAGTACTTC. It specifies CASSLDFGLETQYF.

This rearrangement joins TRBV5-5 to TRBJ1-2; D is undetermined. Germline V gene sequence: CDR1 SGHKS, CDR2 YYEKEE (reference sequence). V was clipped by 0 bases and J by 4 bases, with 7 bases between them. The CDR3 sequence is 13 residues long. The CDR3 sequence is CASSLDSPYGYTF. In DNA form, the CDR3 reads TGTGCCAGCAGCTTGGACAGCCCCTATGGCTACACCTTC.

This chain's CDR3 is CASSLSRSNQPQHF. The CDR3 coding sequence is TGTGCCAGCAGCTTGTCCCGTAGCAATCAGCCCCAGCATTTT. This chain uses TRBV5-5 with TRBJ1-5; D is unresolved. Germline V gene sequence: CDR1 SGHKS, CDR2 YYEKEE (reference sequence). The CDR3 is 14 residues long. Trimming took 1 base from V and 0 from J, leaving 5 bases between them.